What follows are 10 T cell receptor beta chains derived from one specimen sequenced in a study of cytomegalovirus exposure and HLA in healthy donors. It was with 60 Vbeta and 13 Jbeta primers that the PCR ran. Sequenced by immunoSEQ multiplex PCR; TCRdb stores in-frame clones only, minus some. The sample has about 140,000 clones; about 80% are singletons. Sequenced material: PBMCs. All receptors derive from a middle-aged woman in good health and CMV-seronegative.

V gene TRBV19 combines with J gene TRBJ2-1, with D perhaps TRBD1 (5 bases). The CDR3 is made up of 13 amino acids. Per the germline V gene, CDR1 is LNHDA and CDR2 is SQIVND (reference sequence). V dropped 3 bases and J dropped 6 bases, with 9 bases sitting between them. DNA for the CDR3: TGTGCCAGTAGTATGTCCAGGGCCAATGAGCAGTTCTTC. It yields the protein CASSMSRANEQFF.

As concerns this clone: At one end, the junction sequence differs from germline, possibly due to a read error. The CDR3 reads CSSSLVYRGIANEKLFF. CDR3 nucleotide sequence: TGTTCCAGCAGCTTAGTCTATAGGGGCATCGCTAATGAAAAACTGTTTTTT. The chain uses TRBV7-9 and TRBJ1-4; tentatively, D is TRBD1 (5 bases). CDR1 and CDR2 from the germline V gene are SEHNR and FQNEAQ (reference sequence). This CDR3 is built from 17 residues.

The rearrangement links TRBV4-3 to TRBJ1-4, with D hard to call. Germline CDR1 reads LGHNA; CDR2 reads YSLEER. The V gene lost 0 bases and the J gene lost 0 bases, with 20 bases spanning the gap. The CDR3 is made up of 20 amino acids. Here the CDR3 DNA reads TGCGCCAGCAGCCAAGAAACCGCAGGAATATCCACTGCAACTAATGAAAAACTGTTTTTT. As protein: CASSQETAGISTATNEKLFF.

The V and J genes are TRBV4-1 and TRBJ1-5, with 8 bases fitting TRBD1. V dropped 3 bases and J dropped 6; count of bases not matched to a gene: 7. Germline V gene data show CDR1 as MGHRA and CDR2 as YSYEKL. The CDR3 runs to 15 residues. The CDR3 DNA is TGCGCCAGCAGCCAGAACGGACAGGGTAGTCAGCCCCAGCATTTT. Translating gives CASSQNGQGSQPQHF.

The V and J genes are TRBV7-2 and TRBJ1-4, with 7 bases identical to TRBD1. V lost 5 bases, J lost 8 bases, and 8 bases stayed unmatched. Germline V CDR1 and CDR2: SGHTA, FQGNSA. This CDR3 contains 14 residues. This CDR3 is CASSLTGLKEKLFF. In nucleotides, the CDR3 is TGTGCCAGCAGCCTGACAGGGCTTAAAGAAAAACTGTTTTTT.

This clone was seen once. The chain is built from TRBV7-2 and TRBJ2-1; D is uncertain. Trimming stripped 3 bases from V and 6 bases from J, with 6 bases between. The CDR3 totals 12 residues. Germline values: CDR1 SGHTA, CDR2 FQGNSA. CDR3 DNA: TGTGCCAGCAGCTTTTCGAGCAATGAGCAGTTCTTC. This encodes CASSFSSNEQFF.

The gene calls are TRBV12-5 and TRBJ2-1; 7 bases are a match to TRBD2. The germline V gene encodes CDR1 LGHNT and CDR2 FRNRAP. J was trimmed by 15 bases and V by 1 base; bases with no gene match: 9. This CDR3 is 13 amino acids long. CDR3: CASGLGLTSVWFF. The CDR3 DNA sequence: TGTGCTAGTGGTTTGGGACTAACTAGCGTCTGGTTCTTC.

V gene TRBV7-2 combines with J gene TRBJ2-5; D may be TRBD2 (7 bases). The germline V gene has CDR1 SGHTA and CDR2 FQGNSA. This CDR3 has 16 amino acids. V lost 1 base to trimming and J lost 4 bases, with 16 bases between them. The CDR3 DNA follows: TGTGCCAGCAGCTTAGGTCGGGGGGCCTTGGGAGAGACCCAGTACTTC. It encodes CASSLGRGALGETQYF. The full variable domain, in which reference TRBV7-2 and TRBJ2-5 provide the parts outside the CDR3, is GAGVSQSPSNKVTEKGKDVELRCDPISGHTALYWYRQSLGQGLEFLIYFQGNSAPDKSGLPSDRFSAERTGGSVSTLTIQRTQQEDSAVYLCASSLGRGALGETQYFGPGTRLLVL.

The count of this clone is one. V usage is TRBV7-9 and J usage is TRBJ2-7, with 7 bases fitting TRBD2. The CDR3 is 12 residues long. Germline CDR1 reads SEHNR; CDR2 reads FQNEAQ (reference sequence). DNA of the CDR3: TGTTCCTGTAAGCGGGGCCCCTACGAGCAGTACTTC. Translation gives CSCKRGPYEQYF.

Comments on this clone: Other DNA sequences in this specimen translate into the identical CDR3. CDR3 amino acids: CASSLGQANTEAFF. CDR3 nucleotides: TGTGCCAGCAGCTTGGGACAGGCGAACACTGAAGCTTTCTTT. V gene TRBV5-4 combines with J gene TRBJ1-1; possible D gene TRBD1, 6 bases. Trimming pared 0 bases from V and 1 base from J, leaving 7 bases between. Per the germline V gene, CDR1 is SGHNT and CDR2 is YYREEE (reference sequence). This CDR3 contains 14 residues.